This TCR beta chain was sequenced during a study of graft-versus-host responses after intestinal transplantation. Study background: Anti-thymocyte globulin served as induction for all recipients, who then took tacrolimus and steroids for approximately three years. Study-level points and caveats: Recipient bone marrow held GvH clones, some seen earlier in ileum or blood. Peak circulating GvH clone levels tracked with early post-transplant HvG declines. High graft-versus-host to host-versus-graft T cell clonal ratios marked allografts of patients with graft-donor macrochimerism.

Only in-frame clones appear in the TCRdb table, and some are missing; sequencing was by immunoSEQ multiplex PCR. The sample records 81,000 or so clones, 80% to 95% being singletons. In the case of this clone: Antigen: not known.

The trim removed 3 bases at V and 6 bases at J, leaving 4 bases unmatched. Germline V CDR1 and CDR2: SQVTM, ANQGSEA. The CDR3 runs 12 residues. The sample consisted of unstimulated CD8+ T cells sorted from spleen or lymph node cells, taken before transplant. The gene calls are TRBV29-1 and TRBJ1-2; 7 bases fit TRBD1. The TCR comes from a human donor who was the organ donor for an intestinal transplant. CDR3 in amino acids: CSVDRQGDGYTF. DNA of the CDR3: TGCAGCGTTGATAGGCAGGGGGATGGCTACACCTTC.